This TCR beta chain comes out of a study of cytomegalovirus exposure and HLA in healthy donors. Findings and caveats of the study: Reports credit the classifier with highly specific, highly sensitive diagnosis of cytomegalovirus status.

Notes on this clone: Its antigen is as yet unknown.

The donors were in the 120-subject validation cohort, distinct from the approximately 700-subject first cohort. Assay: immunoSEQ multiplex PCR; the TCRdb copy retains only in-frame clones and omits some. The table includes about 220,000 clones, approximately 88% detected once. The CDR3 spans 14 residues. The germline V and J ends were trimmed by 2 bases and 3 bases, with 8 bases remaining between them. Germline CDR1 is SGHDT and CDR2 is YYEEEE. The source of this sequence is a woman in her 30s in good health and CMV-seropositive. Input material: PBMCs. The V call is TRBV5-6, the J call TRBJ2-2; D not certain. CDR3 in DNA: TGTGCCAGCAGCTTTGGGCAGTACACCGGGGAGCTGTTTTTT. This codes for CASSFGQYTGELFF.